These 22 T cell receptor beta chains originate from one sample sequenced in a study of blood T cells in healthy people across ages. Sample-barcoded 5' priming and a J-beta primer mix drove a second PCR of roughly 7 to 11 cycles. In TCRdb, the 5' RACE reads were re-called with MiXCR into one record per CDR3 protein. The data show roughly 800,000 distinct CDR3 sequences, 55% to 70% seen once. Sample: blood. The receptors stem from a man younger than 40 in good health.

The genes are TRBV7-2 and TRBJ1-2; 7 bases line up with TRBD1. CDR3 length equals 14 residues. The J segment lost 10 bases and the V segment lost 4 bases, leaving 12 bases of the junction unmatched. Germline V gene sequence: CDR1 SGHTA, CDR2 FQGNSA. Here the CDR3 DNA reads TGTGCCAGCAGCTCATCAGGGGGGAACGGGGTCTACACCTTC. The encoded protein is CASSSSGGNGVYTF.

The rearrangement uses TRBV4-3 and TRBJ2-6, with a tentative D call TRBD1 (5 bases). Trimming cost V 2 bases and J 3 bases, with 11 bases left between them. This CDR3 spans 16 amino acids. Germline CDR1 LGHNA, CDR2 YSLEER. DNA for the CDR3: TGCGCCAGCAGCCAATCGCGGCAGGGTGGGGCCAACGTCCTGACTTTC. Its protein product is CASSQSRQGGANVLTF.

This clonotype was counted between two and nine times. The chain recombines TRBV7-2 with TRBJ1-2; D not resolved. Germline CDR1 is SGHTA and CDR2 is FQGNSA. V lost 2 bases to trimming and J lost 5 bases, with 18 bases between them. The CDR3 is made up of 16 amino acids. The CDR3 protein is CASSLYFSTDKYGYTF. The CDR3 region has the DNA TGTGCCAGCAGCTTATACTTCTCCACGGATAAATATGGCTACACCTTC.

The chain uses TRBV29-1 and TRBJ2-5; tentatively, D is TRBD2 (6 bases). The germline V gene has CDR1 SQVTM and CDR2 ANQGSEA. The CDR3 is 15 residues long. Trimming took off 6 bases at V and 5 bases at J, with 22 bases between the two ends. The CDR3, as DNA: TGCAGCGTCGCACTGGGCGGGGTCCCCAATGAGACCCAGTACTTC. Translating it yields CSVALGGVPNETQYF.

The rearrangement joins TRBV5-6 to TRBJ2-3; tentative D call: TRBD1 (6 bases). The length of the CDR3 is 14 residues. CDR1 SGHDT and CDR2 YYEEEE come from the germline V gene. The V gene lost 4 bases and the J gene lost 8 bases, with 17 bases spanning the gap. The CDR3 bases are TGTGCCAGCAGCATCACCGGGGCCAGGGGTACGCAGTATTTT. It encodes CASSITGARGTQYF.

This clonotype appeared a few times. This chain connects TRBV28 to TRBJ2-5; D is unclear. Trimming took 2 bases from V and 7 from J, leaving 8 bases between them. There are 12 residues in the CDR3. Germline lookup yields CDR1 MDHEN and CDR2 SYDVKM. The CDR3 protein is CASSLGPRTQYF. The CDR3, as DNA: TGTGCCAGCAGTTTAGGTCCACGGACCCAGTACTTC. The entire variable domain, with the rest obtained from reference TRBV28 and TRBJ2-5, is as follows: DVKVTQSSRYLVKRTGEKVFLECVQDMDHENMFWYRQDPGLGLRLIYFSYDVKMKEKGDIPEGYSVSREKKERFSLILESASTNQTSMYLCASSLGPRTQYFGPGTRLLVL.

The CDR3 sequence: CASSYSFGYEQYF. As DNA, the CDR3 is TGTGCCAGCAGTTACTCGTTCGGCTACGAGCAGTACTTC. V and J are TRBV6-5 and TRBJ2-5; D remains ambiguous. The J call is in doubt because the DNA end fits TRBJ2-7 better. The CDR3 covers 13 residues. Germline V lookup: CDR1 MNHEY, CDR2 SVGAGI.

The chain is built from TRBV7-8 and TRBJ2-4; D unclear. The CDR3 length is 16 residues. Germline values: CDR1 SGHVS, CDR2 FQNEAQ. Trimming shortened V by 0 bases and J by 1 base, and 10 bases separated the two germline ends. CDR3 sequence reads: CASSLAGYLAKNIQYF. The CDR3 DNA reads TGTGCCAGCAGCTTAGCTGGGTATTTGGCCAAAAACATTCAGTACTTC.

This clonotype was observed many times. The chain combines TRBV20-1 with TRBJ1-2; a weak D match, TRBD1 (6 bases). The CDR3 contains 13 residues. Trimming removed 3 bases at V and 3 bases at J, with 11 bases between. CDR1 is DFQATT and CDR2 is SNEGSKA in the germline V gene (reference sequence). The CDR3 nucleotides read TGCAGTGCTAGGTCGTACAGGGACTATGGCTACACCTTC. Amino acid sequence: CSARSYRDYGYTF.

This clonotype turned up a few times. The chain recombines TRBV2 with TRBJ2-3; TRBD2 matches at 8 bases. V shed 6 bases and J 2 bases; nucleotides not matched to a gene: 7. The CDR3 totals 15 residues. Per the germline V gene, CDR1 is SNHLY and CDR2 is FYNNEI. The CDR3 is CASSARGGITDTQYF. DNA of the CDR3: TGTGCCAGCAGCGCTCGCGGGGGGATCACAGATACGCAGTATTTT.

This clonotype has just a few counts. The chain combines TRBV20-1 with TRBJ2-5, with TRBD2 identical over 8 bases. In germline, CDR1 is DFQATT, CDR2 SNEGSKA (reference sequence). The CDR3 loop spans 14 amino acids. Losses at the gene ends were 3 bases for V and 5 bases for J; bases not matched to a gene: 8. CDR3 region: CSARLRGAQETQYF. The CDR3 DNA follows: TGCAGTGCTAGGCTGCGGGGGGCCCAGGAGACCCAGTACTTC.

There are a few counts of this clonotype. The rearrangement links TRBV15 to TRBJ1-2; 10 bases are shared with TRBD1. The CDR3 totals 14 residues. Germline loops: CDR1 LNHNV, CDR2 YYDKDF (reference sequence). Trimming removed 7 bases from V and 6 bases from J; junction bases left unmatched: 8. As DNA, the CDR3 is TGTGCCACCAACCCTGACAGGGGGCGGAATGGCTACACCTTC. This sequence encodes CATNPDRGRNGYTF.

This rearrangement joins TRBV27 to TRBJ2-1; perhaps TRBD1 as D (6 bases). Germline V lookup: CDR1 MNHEY, CDR2 SMNVEV (reference sequence). CDR3 size: 17 residues. V lost 1 base and J 3 bases, leaving 16 bases between the germline ends. The CDR3 sequence is CASSLFLADSLYNEQFF. The CDR3, as DNA: TGTGCCAGCAGTTTATTCCTGGCGGACAGCCTCTACAATGAGCAGTTCTTC.

This clonotype was seen only a few times. This chain joins TRBV2 and TRBJ2-5; D is unresolved. CDR1 and CDR2 from the germline V gene are SNHLY and FYNNEI. CDR3 size: 15 residues. Trimming shortened V by 4 bases and J by 1 base, and 13 bases separated the two germline ends. CDR3 sequence reads: CASSVGPARQETQYF. CDR3 DNA sequence: TGTGCCAGCAGTGTGGGCCCAGCCCGCCAAGAGACCCAGTACTTC.

CDR3 protein: CASSSEGGQYF. CDR3 bases: TGCGCCAGCAGCTCCGAAGGTGGGCAGTACTTC. This chain uses TRBV5-1 with TRBJ2-5; D is unclear. The CDR3 extends over 11 amino acids. Trimming cost V 3 bases and J 11 bases, with 11 bases left between them. CDR1 and CDR2 from the germline V gene are SGHRS and YFSETQ.

V is TRBV18 and J is TRBJ1-2, with D possibly TRBD1 on 5 matching bases. CDR1 KGHSH and CDR2 LQKENI come from the germline V gene. The CDR3 runs to 14 residues. Trimming removed 2 bases at V and 8 bases at J, with 15 bases between. The CDR3 region is CASSPGAGLYGYTF. The CDR3 DNA sequence: TGTGCCAGCTCACCAGGTGCAGGGCTATACGGCTACACCTTC.

The chain is built from TRBV21-1 and TRBJ1-1; TRBD1 reflects the table's D call only, with no check against the DNA. TRBV21-1 has pseudogene status. This CDR3 spans 13 amino acids. CDR3 protein: CASDRGGSPEAFF. Here the CDR3 DNA reads TGTGCCAGCGATAGAGGGGGGTCGCCTGAAGCTTTCTTT.

This clonotype was observed a handful of times. The chain combines TRBV3-1 with TRBJ2-2; TRBD1 matches at 9 bases. The germline gives CDR1 LGHDT, CDR2 YNNKEL (reference sequence). The length of the CDR3 is 15 residues. The V and J ends lost 6 bases and 6 bases, in that order; junction bases with no gene match: 8. CDR3 coding DNA: TGTGCCAGCAGTCCCGGGACAGGGTATGCCGGGGAGCTGTTTTTT. Translated, it gives CASSPGTGYAGELFF.

The chain couples TRBV6-5 to TRBJ1-2; a weak D match, TRBD1 (5 bases). Germline V gives CDR1 MNHEY, CDR2 SVGAGI. Trimming took off 2 bases at V and 0 bases at J, with 13 bases between the two ends. The CDR3 has 16 residues. The CDR3 loop is CASSYGGGEANYGYTF. The DNA of the CDR3 is TGTGCCAGCAGTTACGGGGGAGGTGAAGCTAACTATGGCTACACCTTC.

The chain carries TRBV12-3 or TRBV12-4 and TRBJ1-1; D unresolved. Trimming left V 6 bases short and J 7 bases short, with 12 bases between. The CDR3 loop spans 12 amino acids. CDR3 bases: TGTGCCAGCAGGTCGGGCGCCATTGAAGCTTTCTTT. Its translation: CASRSGAIEAFF.

This clonotype has a single count. The chain employs TRBV7-9 and TRBJ2-5; possibly TRBD1 or TRBD2 for D (6 bases each). This CDR3 contains 14 residues. V lost 6 bases, J lost 11 bases, and 22 bases lay in between. From germline, CDR1 is SEHNR and CDR2 FQNEAQ (reference sequence). As DNA, the CDR3 is TGTGCCAGCAGTGAGGTTGGGGGGCAGAGCGGGCAGTACTTC. Its translation is CASSEVGGQSGQYF.

The CDR3 nucleotides read TGCAGTGCTTCGACAGGGTCCGATACGCAGTATTTT. It specifies CSASTGSDTQYF. The chain is built from TRBV20-1 and TRBJ2-3, with 7 positions matching TRBD1. J lost 6 bases, V lost 5 bases, and 5 bases had no gene match. CDR3 length: 12 amino acids. Germline CDR1 and CDR2: DFQATT and SNEGSKA (reference sequence).